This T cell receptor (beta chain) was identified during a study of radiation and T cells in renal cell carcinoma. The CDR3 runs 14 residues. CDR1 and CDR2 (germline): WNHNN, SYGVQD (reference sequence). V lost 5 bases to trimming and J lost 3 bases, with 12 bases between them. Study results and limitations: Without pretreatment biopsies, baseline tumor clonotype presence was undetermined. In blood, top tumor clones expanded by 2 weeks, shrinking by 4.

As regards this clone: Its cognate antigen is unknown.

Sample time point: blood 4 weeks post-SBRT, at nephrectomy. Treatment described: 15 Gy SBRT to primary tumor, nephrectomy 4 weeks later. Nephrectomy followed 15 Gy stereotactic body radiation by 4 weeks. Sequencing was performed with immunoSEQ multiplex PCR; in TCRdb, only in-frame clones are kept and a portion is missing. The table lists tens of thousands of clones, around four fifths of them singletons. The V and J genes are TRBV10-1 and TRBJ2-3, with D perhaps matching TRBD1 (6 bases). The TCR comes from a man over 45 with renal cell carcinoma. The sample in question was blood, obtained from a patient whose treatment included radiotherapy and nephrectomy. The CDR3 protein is CASSIWGHTDTQYF. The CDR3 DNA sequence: TGCGCCAGCAGTATCTGGGGGCATACAGATACGCAGTATTTT.